Each of the 23 T cell receptor beta chains below was sequenced from the same sample in a study of blood T cell repertoires in COVID-19. The protocol was immunoSEQ multiplex PCR, while the TCRdb copy is restricted to in-frame clones and leaves out a portion. The repertoire holds around 130,000 clones, with approximately 84% as singletons. Material for sequencing was peripheral blood. These receptors all stem from a woman over 75 with acute or convalescent COVID-19.

CDR3 in amino acids: CASSSRLDRGQETQYF. The CDR3 DNA reads TGTGCCAGCAGCTCTCGCCTGGACAGGGGCCAAGAGACCCAGTACTTC. The chain links TRBV7-6 to TRBJ2-5, with 9 bases lining up with TRBD1. This CDR3 is built from 16 residues. V trimming: 4 bases; J trimming: 1 base; junction bases outside the gene matches: 7. CDR1 is SGHVS and CDR2 is FNYEAQ in the germline V gene.

The chain has TRBV12-3 or TRBV12-4 and TRBJ1-1; D call uncertain. This CDR3 contains 13 residues. V was clipped by 1 base and J by 0 bases, with 3 bases between them. As DNA, the CDR3 is TGTGCCAGCAGTTTAGGCGTGAACACTGAAGCTTTCTTT. It translates to CASSLGVNTEAFF.

The chain employs TRBV11-3 and TRBJ2-1; TRBD2 is a possible D gene (5 bases). The CDR3 has 15 residues. V was cut by 1 base and J by 0 bases, with 7 bases left in between. Germline V CDR1 and CDR2: SGHNT, YENEEA. CDR3 nucleotide sequence: TGTGCCAGCAGCTTAGGGGAGAGCTCCTACAATGAGCAGTTCTTC. Protein product: CASSLGESSYNEQFF.

This chain uses TRBV7-2 with TRBJ1-1, with 7 bases that match TRBD1. This CDR3 has 14 residues. V was pared by 8 bases and J by 2 bases, with 8 bases of the junction left unmatched. The germline gives CDR1 SGHTA, CDR2 FQGNSA. CDR3 sequence: CASVRGTHNTEAFF. CDR3 nucleotides: TGTGCCAGCGTCAGGGGGACACACAACACTGAAGCTTTCTTT.

The chain uses TRBV6-2 or TRBV6-3 and TRBJ2-3; 7 nucleotides match TRBD2. The germline V gene encodes CDR1 MNHEY and CDR2 SVGEGT. With 5 bases clipped from V and 6 bases from J, the junction kept 11 bases outside the gene matches. This CDR3 contains 15 residues. The CDR3 bases are TGTGCCAGCAGTCCCTTTGGCGCGGGAGAGGATACGCAGTATTTT. Amino acids: CASSPFGAGEDTQYF.

The chain links TRBV5-1 to TRBJ2-3; 12 bases are shared with TRBD2. The CDR3 covers 19 residues. Losses at the gene ends were 6 bases for V and 10 bases for J; bases not matched to a gene: 24. The germline gives CDR1 SGHRS, CDR2 YFSETQ. CDR3 residues: CASTLLGTSSGGAGVSQYF. CDR3 coding DNA: TGCGCCAGCACCCTCTTGGGGACCTCTAGCGGGGGGGCCGGAGTGTCGCAGTATTTT.

The gene calls are TRBV19 and TRBJ2-5, with TRBD2 matching 12 bases. Germline values: CDR1 LNHDA, CDR2 SQIVND (reference sequence). Trimming took 0 bases from V and 4 from J; bases not matched to a gene: 9. The CDR3 runs to 18 residues. The CDR3 coding sequence is TGTGCCAGTAGTATAGATTCCCTAGCGGGGGGGCCCGTAGAGACCCAGTACTTC. Translating gives CASSIDSLAGGPVETQYF.

The V call is TRBV12-5, the J call TRBJ1-2; no definite D call. Germline CDR1 LGHNT, CDR2 FRNRAP. There are 12 residues in the CDR3. V was clipped by 7 bases and J by 7 bases, with 13 bases between them. CDR3 residues: CASVGASGGYTF. CDR3 sequence (DNA): TGTGCTAGTGTTGGTGCTTCGGGTGGCTACACCTTC.

The chain uses TRBV14 and TRBJ1-1, with TRBD1 matching 8 bases. CDR1 and CDR2 from the germline V gene are SGHDN and FVKESK. The ends lost 4 bases at V and 3 bases at J; junction bases unmatched: 7. The CDR3 totals 15 residues. The CDR3 sequence: CASSRTGIWDTEAFF. In DNA, the CDR3 is TGTGCCAGCAGCCGGACAGGGATTTGGGACACTGAAGCTTTCTTT. The complete variable domain, with remaining parts taken from reference TRBV14 and TRBJ1-1, reads EAGVTQFPSHSVIEKGQTVTLRCDPISGHDNLYWYRRVMGKEIKFLLHFVKESKQDESGMPNNRFLAERTGGTYSTLKVQPAELEDSGVYFCASSRTGIWDTEAFFGQGTRLTVV.

This clone occurred once. The genes are TRBV19 and TRBJ2-7, with 10 positions matching TRBD2. V gave up 7 bases and J gave up 6 bases; unmatched junction bases: 18. The CDR3 extends over 17 amino acids. CDR1 and CDR2 (germline): LNHDA, SQIVND (reference sequence). The CDR3 nucleotides are TGTGCCAGTACGTCTCGATTTGCTAGCGGGGGTACTGGCGAGCAGTACTTC. This encodes CASTSRFASGGTGEQYF.

The J gene is TRBJ2-1, the V gene TRBV2; a possible D gene is TRBD2 (6 bases). Germline lookup yields CDR1 SNHLY and CDR2 FYNNEI. V lost 6 bases, J lost 2 bases, and 14 bases lay in between. The CDR3 totals 15 residues. CDR3: CASRTRDRAYNEQFF. CDR3 in DNA: TGTGCCAGCAGGACGCGGGACCGAGCCTACAATGAGCAGTTCTTC.

This clone was counted between two and nine times. The rearrangement uses TRBV11-2 and TRBJ1-6, with D possibly being TRBD1 (6 bases). This CDR3 is built from 19 residues. With 5 bases removed from V and 9 bases from J, the gap between germline ends came to 29 bases. Germline V gene sequence: CDR1 SGHAT, CDR2 FQNNGV. The CDR3 coding sequence is TGTGCCAGCAGCGACAGGAGGTTACAGGGAGGGCGGGGGGTTTCACCCCTCCACTTT. Translated, it gives CASSDRRLQGGRGVSPLHF.

The chain uses TRBV5-5 and TRBJ2-7; TRBD1 agrees at 8 bases. CDR1 is SGHKS, CDR2 YYEKEE, per germline (reference sequence). V lost 4 bases, J lost 1 base, and 7 bases stayed unmatched. This CDR3 comprises 15 residues. The CDR3 nucleotides are TGTGCCAGCAGCCCGTGGACAGGGCCATCCTACGAGCAGTACTTC. This codes for CASSPWTGPSYEQYF. Drawing the rest from reference TRBV5-5 and TRBJ2-7, the complete variable domain is DAGVTQSPTHLIKTRGQQVTLRCSPISGHKSVSWYQQVLGQGPQFIFQYYEKEERGRGNFPDRFSARQFPNYSSELNVNALLLGDSALYLCASSPWTGPSYEQYFGPGTRLTVT.

This clone appeared a few times. The chain recombines TRBV9 with TRBJ2-1; D is perhaps TRBD2 (6 bases). Trimming pared 4 bases from V and 1 base from J, leaving 9 bases between. The CDR3 has 14 residues. CDR1 and CDR2 (germline): SGDLS, YYNGEE. The CDR3 reads CASSMTSSYNEQFF. Written as DNA, the CDR3 is TGTGCCAGCAGCATGACTAGTTCCTACAATGAGCAGTTCTTC.

The chain employs TRBV10-3 and TRBJ1-5; 7 nucleotides align to TRBD1. The CDR3 is 17 amino acids. Trimming at V came to 0 bases and at J to 4 bases, leaving 9 bases not matched to a gene. Looked up from germline, CDR1 is ENHRY and CDR2 is SYGVKD. CDR3 in amino acids: CAISESRRGGVNQPQHF. In DNA, the CDR3 is TGTGCCATCAGTGAGTCAAGGAGAGGGGGCGTGAATCAGCCCCAGCATTTT.

This chain joins TRBV5-4 and TRBJ2-5; TRBD2 matches 11 bases. The CDR3 runs to 15 residues. The germline V gene encodes CDR1 SGHNT and CDR2 YYREEE (reference sequence). Trimming cost V 6 bases and J 3 bases; bases outside gene matches: 7. The CDR3 region is CASIIRLAGKETQYF. CDR3 DNA: TGTGCCAGCATCATTCGACTAGCGGGGAAAGAGACCCAGTACTTC.

This chain uses TRBV10-2 with TRBJ1-2; D gene uncertain. Germline V CDR1 and CDR2: WSHSY, SAAADI. V was shortened by 3 bases and J by 5 bases, with 4 bases between the two germline ends. This CDR3 spans 11 amino acids. Here the CDR3 DNA reads TGCGCCAGCAGTGACGGGTATGGCTACACCTTC. It yields the protein CASSDGYGYTF.

The chain uses TRBV10-3 and TRBJ1-6; a possible D gene is TRBD1 (5 bases). CDR3 length equals 16 residues. Trimming shortened V by 2 bases and J by 7 bases, and 15 bases separated the two germline ends. Germline loops: CDR1 ENHRY, CDR2 SYGVKD. The CDR3 here is CAISEGTGVYNSPLHF. The CDR3 DNA reads TGTGCCATCAGTGAGGGAACAGGAGTATACAATTCACCCCTCCACTTT.

The chain joins TRBV3-1 (or the pseudogene TRBV3-2) to TRBJ1-4, with no clear D. From germline, CDR1 is LGHDT and CDR2 YNNKEL (reference sequence). The CDR3 extends over 14 amino acids. The V end lost 4 bases, the J end lost 5 bases, and 11 bases lay between the germline ends. CDR3 region: CASSLTPQNEKLFF. CDR3 sequence (DNA): TGTGCCAGCAGCCTCACACCACAGAATGAAAAACTGTTTTTT.

The J gene is TRBJ2-7, the V gene TRBV4-3, with 7 positions matching TRBD1. Trimming removed 2 bases from V and 3 bases from J; junction bases left unmatched: 1. Germline V gene sequence: CDR1 LGHNA, CDR2 YSLEER. The CDR3 runs 13 residues. The CDR3 sequence: CASSQRTGYEQYF. The CDR3 nucleotides are TGCGCCAGCAGCCAACGGACAGGCTACGAGCAGTACTTC.

This sequence joins TRBV6-5 and TRBJ2-5, with TRBD2 matching over 7 bases. Trimming removed 0 bases from V and 2 bases from J; junction bases left unmatched: 6. The CDR3 runs 16 residues. Germline V CDR1 and CDR2: MNHEY, SVGAGI. CDR3 sequence: CASSYSTGGGQETQYF. CDR3 in DNA: TGTGCCAGCAGTTACTCGACGGGGGGAGGGCAAGAGACCCAGTACTTC.

The rearrangement links TRBV14 to TRBJ1-1; 8 nucleotides align to TRBD1. Germline trimming cut 0 bases from V and 3 bases from J; bases unmatched to any gene: 6. The germline CDR1 and CDR2 sequences are SGHDN and FVKESK. The CDR3 runs to 16 residues. The CDR3 loop is CASSQDGQGAYTEAFF. The CDR3 bases are TGTGCCAGCAGCCAAGATGGGCAGGGGGCTTACACTGAAGCTTTCTTT.

The chain recombines TRBV6-5 with TRBJ1-3, with 7 bases identical to TRBD1. CDR3 length: 14 amino acids. Germline assignment: CDR1 MNHEY and CDR2 SVGAGI. Trimming cost V 6 bases and J 0 bases; bases outside gene matches: 2. CDR3 DNA sequence: TGTGCCAGCAGGGGACAGAGCTCTGGAAACACCATATATTTT. Its translation: CASRGQSSGNTIYF.